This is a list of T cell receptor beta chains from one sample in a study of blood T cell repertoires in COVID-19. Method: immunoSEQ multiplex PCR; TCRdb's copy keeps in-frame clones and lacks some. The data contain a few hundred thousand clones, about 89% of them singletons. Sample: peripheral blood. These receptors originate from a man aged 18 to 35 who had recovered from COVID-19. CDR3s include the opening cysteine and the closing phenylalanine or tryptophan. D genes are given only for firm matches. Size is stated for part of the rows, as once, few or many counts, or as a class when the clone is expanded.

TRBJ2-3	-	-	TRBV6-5	TGTGCCAGCAGTTACGCGGCGGATACGCAGTATTTT	CASSYAADTQYF
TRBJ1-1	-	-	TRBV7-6	TGTGCCAGCAGCTACCCTGGGGCAGAGGTCATCACTGAAGCTTTCTTT	CASSYPGAEVITEAFF
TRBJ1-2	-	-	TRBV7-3	TGTGCCAGCGGGCCAGGAAACGGCTATGGCTACACCTTC	CASGPGNGYGYTF
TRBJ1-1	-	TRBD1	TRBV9	TGTGCCAGCAGCGTGTTGGACAGGATCACTGAAGCTTTCTTT	CASSVLDRITEAFF
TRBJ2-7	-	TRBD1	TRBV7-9	TGTGCCAGCAGACGGACAGGGGAGGGCGAGCAGTACTTC	CASRRTGEGEQYF
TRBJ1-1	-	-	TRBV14	TGTGCCAGCAGCCAAGAGGCACACCCGAACACTGAAGCTTTCTTT	CASSQEAHPNTEAFF
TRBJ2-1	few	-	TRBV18	TGTGCCAGCTCTTCCTCTTCTAGCGACGTTTCCTACAATGAGCAGTTCTTC	CASSSSSSDVSYNEQFF
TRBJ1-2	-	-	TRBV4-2	TGTGCCAGCAGCCCAAGGGTTATACAGGGTTCCAACTATGGCTACACCTTC	CASSPRVIQGSNYGYTF
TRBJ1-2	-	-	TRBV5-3	TGTGCCAGAAGCTTGGTTTTCTTGTCCCCCCGGGACTCAAGGGATTTGGATGGCTACACCTTC	CARSLVFLSPRDSRDLDGYTF
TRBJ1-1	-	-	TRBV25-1	TGTGCCAGCGCCCCAGGAGGGATCCTGAACACTGAAGCTTTCTTT	CASAPGGILNTEAFF
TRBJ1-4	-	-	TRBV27	TGTGCCAGCAGTCCAGGACATTCATCTGCAACTAATGAAAAACTGTTTTTT	CASSPGHSSATNEKLFF
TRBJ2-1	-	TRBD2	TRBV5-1	TGCGCCAGCAGCACCGGGACTAGCGGGATAAATGAGCAGTTCTTC	CASSTGTSGINEQFF
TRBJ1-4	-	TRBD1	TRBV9	TGTGCCAGCAGCGAGGAGGGACAGAGTAATGAAAAACTGTTTTTT	CASSEEGQSNEKLFF
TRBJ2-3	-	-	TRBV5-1	TGCGCCAGCAGCTTGGTGGGAGCTGGAGATACGCAGTATTTT	CASSLVGAGDTQYF
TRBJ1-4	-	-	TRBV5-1	TGCGCCAGCAGCTTGGCCGGGGGAACTAATGAAAAACTGTTTTTT	CASSLAGGTNEKLFF
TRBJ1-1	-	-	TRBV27	TGTGCCAGCTGGGGGGGGCGGACTGAAGCTTTCTTT	CASWGGRTEAFF
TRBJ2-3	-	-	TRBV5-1	TGCGCCAGCAGGGAACAGGCCGCTAGCACAGATACGCAGTATTTT	CASREQAASTDTQYF
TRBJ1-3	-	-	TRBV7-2	TGTGCCAGCAGCCAGGACAGTGGAAACACCATATATTTT	CASSQDSGNTIYF
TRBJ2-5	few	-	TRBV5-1	TGCGCCAGCAGCGTCGAGGGGGGGCAAGAGACCCAGTACTTC	CASSVEGGQETQYF
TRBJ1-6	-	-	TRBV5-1	TGCGCCAGCAGCTTGGAGCCCCTGGGGGGAGGCTATAATTCACCCCTCCACTTT	CASSLEPLGGGYNSPLHF
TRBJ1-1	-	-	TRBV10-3	TGTGCCAACCAACAGGGAGAGAACACTGAAGCTTTCTTT	CANQQGENTEAFF
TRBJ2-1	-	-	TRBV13	TGTGCCAGCAGCTTAGGCCTAGCTGTCAATGAGCAGTTCTTC	CASSLGLAVNEQFF
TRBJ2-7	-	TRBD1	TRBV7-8	TGTGCCAGCAGCTTGCAGGGGGAACTCTACGAGCAGTACTTC	CASSLQGELYEQYF
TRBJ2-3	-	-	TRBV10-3	TGTGCCATCAGTGACCGGGGGAGCACAGATACGCAGTATTTT	CAISDRGSTDTQYF
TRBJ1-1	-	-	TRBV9	TGTGCCAGCAGCGAGCTGGACAGCCCATACACTGAAGCTTTCTTT	CASSELDSPYTEAFF
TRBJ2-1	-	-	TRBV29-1	TGCAGCGTTGGACAGGTTTATGAGCAGTTCTTC	CSVGQVYEQFF
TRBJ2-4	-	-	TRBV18	TGTGCCAGCTCACGTCAGGAGGGCATTCAGTACTTC	CASSRQEGIQYF
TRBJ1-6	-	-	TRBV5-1	TGCGCCAGCAGCACACAGGGTGGTCCAAATTCACCCCTCCACTTT	CASSTQGGPNSPLHF
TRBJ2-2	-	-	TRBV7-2	TGTGCCAGCAGCCCTAGGGGATCTTCGGACACCGGGGAGCTGTTTTTT	CASSPRGSSDTGELFF
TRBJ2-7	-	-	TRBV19	TGTGCCAGTAGTATTAATGTCCAGATCGACGAGCAGTACTTC	CASSINVQIDEQYF
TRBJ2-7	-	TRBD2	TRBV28	TGTGCCAGCAGTGCTCAGACTAGCGGGATCTACGAGCAGTACTTC	CASSAQTSGIYEQYF
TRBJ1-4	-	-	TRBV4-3	TGCGCCAGCAGCCAAGAGCCGGGTACAAGGGGAAGTGAAAAACTGTTTTTT	CASSQEPGTRGSEKLFF
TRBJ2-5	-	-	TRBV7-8	TGTGCCAGCAGCCCGTACCAAGAGACCCAGTACTTC	CASSPYQETQYF
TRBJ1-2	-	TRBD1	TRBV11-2	TGTGCCAGCAGCTCGCAGGGGGCGCTTGGCTACACCTTC	CASSSQGALGYTF
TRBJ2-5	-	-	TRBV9	TGTGCCAGCAGCCCCCAAGGGGCTGCGGGGGAGACCCAGTACTTC	CASSPQGAAGETQYF
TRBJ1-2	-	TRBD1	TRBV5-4	TGTGCCAGCAGCTTGGGGGGACAGGGCTGGGGCTACACCTTC	CASSLGGQGWGYTF
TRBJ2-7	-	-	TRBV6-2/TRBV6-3	TGTGCCAGCAGTCACTCCTACGAGCAGTACTTC	CASSHSYEQYF
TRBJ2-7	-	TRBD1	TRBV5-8	TGTGCCAGCAGCACGGGGACAGGTGAACTGGGCGAGCAGTACTTC	CASSTGTGELGEQYF
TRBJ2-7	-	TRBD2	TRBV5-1	TGCGCCAGCAGGACCGGGACTAGCGGGGGGGCCTATTACGAGCAGTACTTC	CASRTGTSGGAYYEQYF
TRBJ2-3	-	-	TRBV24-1	TGTGCCACCAGTGATTCATCGGTGGGGCACACAGATACGCAGTATTTT	CATSDSSVGHTDTQYF
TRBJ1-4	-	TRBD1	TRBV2	TGTGCCAGCAGTGGACAGGGACCTGGGGAAAAACTGTTTTTT	CASSGQGPGEKLFF
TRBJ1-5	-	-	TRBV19	TGTGCCAGTAGGGCAGACTATAGCAATCAGCCCCAGCATTTT	CASRADYSNQPQHF
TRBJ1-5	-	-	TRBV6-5	TGTGCCAGTGGCCAGTATTATAGCAATCAGCCCCAGCATTTT	CASGQYYSNQPQHF
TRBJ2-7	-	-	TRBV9	TGTGCCAGCAGCGTAGTCCAGGTCGGCGAGCAGTACTTC	CASSVVQVGEQYF
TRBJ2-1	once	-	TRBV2	TGTGCCAGCAGTGAAAGCCCCCCCAGGGGCGATGAGCAGTTCTTC	CASSESPPRGDEQFF
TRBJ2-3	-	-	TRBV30	TGTGCCTGGAGTGGTCCTAGCGCCACAGATACGCAGTATTTT	CAWSGPSATDTQYF
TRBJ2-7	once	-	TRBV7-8	TGTGCCAGCAGCTTATTAGCGGCTGTTCTCTCTGGCGAGCAGTACTTC	CASSLLAAVLSGEQYF
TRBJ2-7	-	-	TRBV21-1	TGTGCCAGCAGCACGGACAGAAGCTACGAGCAGTACTTC	CASSTDRSYEQYF
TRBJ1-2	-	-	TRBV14	TGTGCCAGCAGCCAAGGGGATCAGGGAACCCTTTCGTGGCTCTATGGCTACACCTTC	CASSQGDQGTLSWLYGYTF
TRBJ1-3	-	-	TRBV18	TGTGCCAGCTCCCCTAAGGGGGTCTCTGGAAACACCATATATTTT	CASSPKGVSGNTIYF
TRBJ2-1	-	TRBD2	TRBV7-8	TGTGCCAGCAGCGCCAGGCAGCGGGGGGAAAACAATGAGCAGTTCTTC	CASSARQRGENNEQFF